Below are 29 T cell receptor beta chains sequenced from a single sample in a study of shared clonotypes between healthy human individuals (dated by TCRdb to 2018 to 2021). The method behind the library was the immunoSEQ multiplex PCR assay. TCRdb carries this immuneACCESS record with in-frame sequences only. Its versions omit some clonotypes, under half of them owing to an unresolved V gene in the studies checked, with the rest unexplained. A total of 2 million to 2.5 million clones appear in this sample, approximately 94% of them only once. The top ten clonotypes cover about 0.13% of the sample. Sequences were obtained from naive CD4+ T cells sorted from blood. This sample's cell subset or site label indicates: CD45RA+ positively selected. All receptors come from a man aged 18 to 30 in good health.

The chain has TRBV10-1 and TRBJ2-1, with D possibly matching TRBD2 (5 bases). The CDR3 loop spans 14 amino acids. V was shortened by 5 bases and J by 8 bases, with 16 bases between the two germline ends. Germline CDR1 WNHNN, CDR2 SYGVQD (reference sequence). CDR3 coding DNA: TGCGCCAGCAGTCGAGACACCCTGAGGGATGAGCAGTTCTTC. Its translation is CASSRDTLRDEQFF.

This rearrangement joins TRBV6-5 to TRBJ2-7; maybe TRBD2 (5 bases). The CDR3 totals 15 residues. Germline CDR1 and CDR2: MNHEY and SVGAGI. V lost 8 bases and J 0 bases, leaving 17 bases between the germline ends. Here the CDR3 reads CASASPTRNSYEQYF. The DNA of the CDR3 is TGTGCCAGCGCAAGCCCTACTAGGAACTCCTACGAGCAGTACTTC.

The CDR3, as DNA: TGTGCCAGCAGCAAATGGGAGCCCCAGCATTTT. Protein: CASSKWEPQHF. The gene calls are TRBV28 and TRBJ1-5; D ambiguous. V was pared by 6 bases and J by 8 bases, with 8 bases between. Germline CDR1 MDHEN, CDR2 SYDVKM. This CDR3 is 11 amino acids long.

The sample holds one count of this clone. This chain links TRBV7-9 with TRBJ1-3; 7 bases agree with TRBD1. V shed 3 bases, J shed 2 bases, and the junction held 7 bases outside the gene matches. Germline V gene lookup returns CDR1 SEHNR and CDR2 FQNEAQ (reference sequence). The CDR3 covers 16 residues. As DNA, the CDR3 is TGTGCCAGCAGCTTTCACAGGGGAACGGCTGGAAACACCATATATTTT. It specifies CASSFHRGTAGNTIYF.

V and J are TRBV6-5 and TRBJ1-4; maybe TRBD1 (5 bases). The V and J ends lost 6 bases and 2 bases respectively, with 13 bases between them. Per the germline V gene, CDR1 is MNHEY and CDR2 is SVGAGI. The length of the CDR3 is 15 residues. The CDR3 here is CASRPLGGTNEKLFF. The CDR3 DNA reads as TGTGCCAGCAGACCCCTGGGGGGGACTAATGAAAAACTGTTTTTT.

The J gene is TRBJ1-6, the V gene TRBV7-9; D is possibly TRBD1 (6 bases). CDR3 length: 14 amino acids. Germline V CDR1 and CDR2: SEHNR, FQNEAQ (reference sequence). The V end lost 5 bases, the J end lost 9 bases, and 14 bases lay between the germline ends. CDR3 DNA: TGTGCCAGCAGCCTCGATCGGGACACTTCACCCCTCCACTTT. Translation gives CASSLDRDTSPLHF.

This chain connects TRBV5-1 to TRBJ1-6; tentatively, D is TRBD1 (6 bases). Germline V gene sequence: CDR1 SGHRS, CDR2 YFSETQ. The CDR3 runs to 14 residues. The V and J ends lost 4 bases and 7 bases respectively, with 12 bases between them. The CDR3 protein is CASSPWTENSPLHF. In nucleotides, the CDR3 is TGCGCCAGCAGCCCTTGGACAGAGAATTCACCCCTCCACTTT.

This CDR3 reads CASEGRGSYEQYF. The CDR3 DNA reads TGTGCCAGTGAGGGGAGAGGGTCCTACGAGCAGTACTTC. The chain uses TRBV19 and TRBJ2-7; D may be TRBD1 or TRBD2 (5 bases each). This CDR3 has 13 amino acids. The V end lost 8 bases, the J end lost 1 base, and 12 bases lay between the germline ends. CDR1 is LNHDA and CDR2 is SQIVND in the germline V gene (reference sequence).

In nucleotides, the CDR3 is TGCGCCAGCAGCTTGTCTACAGGGGGCGGCTATGGCTACACCTTC. This gives the protein CASSLSTGGGYGYTF. The chain couples TRBV5-1 to TRBJ1-2; 9 nucleotides agree with TRBD1. CDR1 and CDR2 (germline): SGHRS, YFSETQ. V dropped 1 base and J dropped 4; count of bases not matched to a gene: 5. CDR3 size: 15 residues.

As DNA, the CDR3 is TGTGCCAGCAGTGAAATTCGGGGGAACTCACCCCTCCACTTT. As protein: CASSEIRGNSPLHF. The chain combines TRBV6-1 with TRBJ1-6, with TRBD1 as a possible D gene (5 bases). Trimming left V 2 bases short and J 10 bases short, with 12 bases between. Germline CDR1 MNHNS, CDR2 SASEGT. The CDR3 is 14 amino acids.

This rearrangement joins TRBV10-1 to TRBJ2-7; the D is unclear. CDR1 and CDR2 (germline): WNHNN, SYGVQD (reference sequence). The CDR3 extends over 14 amino acids. Trimming pared 3 bases from V and 2 bases from J, leaving 11 bases between. Here the CDR3 reads CASSEAGPPYEQYF. CDR3 bases: TGCGCCAGCAGTGAAGCAGGTCCTCCCTACGAGCAGTACTTC.

V is TRBV5-1 and J is TRBJ2-5; TRBD2 matches 15 bases. CDR1 and CDR2 (germline): SGHRS, YFSETQ. J was trimmed by 2 bases and V by 4 bases; bases with no gene match: 3. The CDR3 has 16 residues. As DNA, the CDR3 is TGCGCCAGCAGCGTGGGACTAGCGGGGGGACAAGAGACCCAGTACTTC. Translated, it gives CASSVGLAGGQETQYF. Filled out from reference TRBV5-1 and TRBJ2-5, the complete variable domain reads KAGVTQTPRYLIKTRGQQVTLSCSPISGHRSVSWYQQTPGQGLQFLFEYFSETQRNKGNFPGRFSGRQFSNSRSEMNVSTLELGDSALYLCASSVGLAGGQETQYFGPGTRLLVL.

The rearrangement joins TRBV28 to TRBJ2-2; D call uncertain. The germline V and J ends were trimmed by 4 bases and 10 bases, with 7 bases remaining between them. Per the germline V gene, CDR1 is MDHEN and CDR2 is SYDVKM. The CDR3 has 11 residues. The CDR3 region is CASSSGMELFF. In nucleotides, the CDR3 is TGTGCCAGCAGTTCAGGAATGGAGCTGTTTTTT.

J is TRBJ2-7 and V is TRBV7-8, with D maybe TRBD2 (5 bases). Trimming took 3 bases from V and 7 from J, leaving 7 bases between them. Germline V gene sequence: CDR1 SGHVS, CDR2 FQNEAQ. The CDR3 consists of 11 residues. The CDR3 DNA reads as TGTGCCAGCAGCTTCCGGGGAGAGCAGTACTTC. Protein product: CASSFRGEQYF.

The genes are TRBV18 and TRBJ1-1; D is unresolved. There are 16 residues in the CDR3. V lost 6 bases and J lost 3, with 20 bases in between. CDR1 and CDR2 (germline): KGHSH, LQKENI. This CDR3 is CASSRREVGGDTEAFF. The CDR3 nucleotides are TGTGCCAGCTCCCGTAGAGAGGTGGGCGGAGACACTGAAGCTTTCTTT.

The V gene is TRBV10-2, the J gene TRBJ1-6, with a weak D call TRBD1 (5 bases). The CDR3 covers 13 residues. Germline CDR1 reads WSHSY; CDR2 reads SAAADI. V lost 2 bases and J lost 7, with 6 bases in between. CDR3 sequence (DNA): TGCGCCAGCAGTGAGGCAGGGAATTCACCCCTCCACTTT. This sequence encodes CASSEAGNSPLHF.

The chain links TRBV19 to TRBJ2-1; 15 bases are a match to TRBD2. The CDR3 is made up of 15 amino acids. V was clipped by 10 bases and J by 5 bases; unmatched bases: 6. The V gene's germline CDR1 is LNHDA and CDR2 SQIVND (reference sequence). This CDR3 is CATGTSGGRHNEQFF. The CDR3 DNA reads as TGTGCCACTGGGACTAGCGGGGGGCGACACAATGAGCAGTTCTTC.

About this clone itself: Other DNA sequences in the same sample also yield this CDR3. V is TRBV18 and J is TRBJ2-1, with TRBD1 as a possible D gene (7 bases). Looked up from germline, CDR1 is KGHSH and CDR2 is LQKENI. The V gene lost 0 bases and the J gene lost 8 bases, with 11 bases spanning the gap. The CDR3 is 14 residues long. For the CDR3, the DNA is TGTGCCAGCTCACCACCCGGCAGGGGGGATGAGCAGTTCTTC. As protein: CASSPPGRGDEQFF.

The chain couples TRBV25-1 to TRBJ2-7; either TRBD1 or TRBD2 may fit D (5 bases each). This CDR3 is 13 amino acids long. CDR1 is MGHDK, CDR2 SYGVNS, per germline. V shed 5 bases and J shed 3 bases, with 11 bases lying between them. CDR3 region: CASSRGEGYEQYF. The CDR3, as DNA: TGTGCCAGCAGTAGAGGGGAAGGCTACGAGCAGTACTTC.

The genes are TRBV18 and TRBJ2-5; D not resolved. The CDR3 totals 13 residues. The germline V gene encodes CDR1 KGHSH and CDR2 LQKENI. V shed 3 bases and J shed 2 bases, with 7 bases lying between them. CDR3 region: CASSPVLQETQYF. The CDR3 region has the DNA TGTGCCAGCTCACCGGTGTTGCAAGAGACCCAGTACTTC.

This chain connects TRBV5-1 to TRBJ1-1; 7 bases are a match to TRBD1. The germline V gene encodes CDR1 SGHRS and CDR2 YFSETQ. CDR3 length equals 15 residues. With 4 bases clipped from V and 3 bases from J, the junction kept 9 bases outside the gene matches. This chain's CDR3 is CASSPRGGADTEAFF. The DNA for the CDR3 is TGCGCCAGCAGCCCAAGAGGGGGCGCGGACACTGAAGCTTTCTTT. The variable domain in full, with the rest retrieved from reference TRBV5-1 and TRBJ1-1, is KAGVTQTPRYLIKTRGQQVTLSCSPISGHRSVSWYQQTPGQGLQFLFEYFSETQRNKGNFPGRFSGRQFSNSRSEMNVSTLELGDSALYLCASSPRGGADTEAFFGQGTRLTVV.

This chain links TRBV4-1 with TRBJ1-5, with D unclear. Germline V CDR1 and CDR2: MGHRA, YSYEKL. V was pared by 0 bases and J by 6 bases, with 9 bases between. The CDR3 contains 14 residues. This CDR3 reads CASSQDLEGQPQHF. In DNA form, the CDR3 reads TGCGCCAGCAGCCAAGACCTTGAGGGTCAGCCCCAGCATTTT.

Worth noting for this clone: Other DNA sequences in this specimen translate into the identical CDR3. DNA of the CDR3: TGTGCCAGCAGGGGAGGAGCCACAGATACGCAGTATTTT. Its protein product is CASRGGATDTQYF. The chain couples TRBV2 to TRBJ2-3; tentatively, D is TRBD2 (6 bases). Germline V CDR1 and CDR2: SNHLY, FYNNEI. This CDR3 has 13 amino acids. With 6 bases removed from V and 2 bases from J, the gap between germline ends came to 9 bases.

The chain carries TRBV29-1 and TRBJ2-1, with no clear D. The CDR3 length is 13 residues. V lost 4 bases to trimming and J lost 2 bases, with 9 bases between them. Germline lookup yields CDR1 SQVTM and CDR2 ANQGSEA. The CDR3 DNA reads TGCAGCGTTGCCTCCGAAACCTACAATGAGCAGTTCTTC. Residues: CSVASETYNEQFF.

The V and J genes are TRBV6-5 and TRBJ1-1, with unresolved D. This CDR3 is 15 amino acids long. Germline V gene sequence: CDR1 MNHEY, CDR2 SVGAGI. Trimming removed 0 bases from V and 4 bases from J, with 12 bases in between. The CDR3 sequence is CASSYSGQVLTEAFF. The CDR3 region has the DNA TGTGCCAGCAGTTACTCAGGGCAGGTCCTCACTGAAGCTTTCTTT.

This rearrangement joins TRBV2 to TRBJ1-3; D may be TRBD1 (6 bases). The V gene's germline CDR1 is SNHLY and CDR2 FYNNEI. The CDR3 sequence is 15 residues long. The V end lost 4 bases, the J end lost 2 bases, and 12 bases lay between the germline ends. The CDR3 is CASSVQGITGNTIYF. CDR3 bases: TGTGCCAGCAGTGTACAGGGAATTACTGGAAACACCATATATTTT.

This sequence joins TRBV10-2 and TRBJ2-5; 12 positions match TRBD2. J lost 5 bases, V lost 4 bases, and 11 bases had no gene match. The CDR3 covers 17 residues. Germline V gives CDR1 WSHSY, CDR2 SAAADI. The CDR3 DNA reads TGCGCCAGCAGTGCGTTACTAGCGGGGGGTCCTTTGGAGACCCAGTACTTC. Protein product: CASSALLAGGPLETQYF.

About this clone itself: Distinct nucleotide sequences in the sample also encode this CDR3. This rearrangement joins TRBV5-4 to TRBJ2-7; the D is unclear. Trimming took 3 bases from V and 3 from J, leaving 10 bases between them. This CDR3 region has 13 residues. Germline V lookup: CDR1 SGHNT, CDR2 YYREEE (reference sequence). For the CDR3, the DNA is TGTGCCAGCAGCTCTGGCACTAACTACGAGCAGTACTTC. Its translation: CASSSGTNYEQYF.

The chain has TRBV10-3 and TRBJ2-5; 13 bases map to TRBD2. The J segment lost 3 bases and the V segment lost 8 bases, leaving 3 bases of the junction unmatched. Germline lookup yields CDR1 ENHRY and CDR2 SYGVKD. The CDR3 has 14 residues. The DNA of the CDR3 is TGTGCCATCGGGACTAGCGGGGAAAAAGAGACCCAGTACTTC. Protein: CAIGTSGEKETQYF.